One sample yielded the 2 T cell receptor beta chains listed below, sequenced in a study of blood T cells in healthy people across ages. The second PCR ran roughly 6 to 11 cycles with a sample-barcoded 5' primer and J-beta primers. TCRdb processed the 5' RACE reads anew with MiXCR; each CDR3 protein has one entry. The data hold 1.5 million to 2 million distinct CDR3 sequences, with around 48% observed a single time. Sequencing input: blood. These receptors came from a woman in her forties in good health.

This clonotype was recorded only once. The junction departs from the called germline gene at one end, perhaps through a read error. The chain recombines TRBV6-5 with TRBJ2-1, with TRBD1 identical over 7 bases. The CDR3 totals 17 residues. The germline V gene encodes CDR1 MNHEY and CDR2 SVGAGI. CDR3 loop: CASSYSSGRGSNNERFF. The CDR3 DNA follows: TGTGCCAGCAGTTACTCGAGTGGCAGGGGGTCTAACAATGAGCGGTTCTTC.

This chain uses TRBV6-5 with TRBJ2-5, with TRBD1 as a possible D gene (5 bases). V lost 0 bases, J lost 5 bases, and 16 bases lay in between. The CDR3 loop spans 16 amino acids. Per the germline V gene, CDR1 is MNHEY and CDR2 is SVGAGI. CDR3 in DNA: TGTGCCAGCAGTTACTCGACGGTGGGGCCGAGGGAGACCCAGTACTTC. Its translation: CASSYSTVGPRETQYF.